This is a list of T cell receptor beta chains from one sample in a study of T cell repertoires in cytomegalovirus infection. MiXCR, run by TCRdb on the reads, gives a single entry per CDR3 protein. The sample lists a few hundred thousand distinct CDR3 sequences; roughly 17% were seen once. Sequences were obtained from PBMCs. All receptors come from a human donor in good health (CMV status not recorded). Some clones in this sample may be carry-over from other donors' samples. Each CDR3 is given with its conserved first and last residue. A D gene is named only where the DNA matches it firmly. Rows give clone size only sometimes, using once, few, many, or a class for an expanded clone.

>TRBV6-1|TRBD1|few|TRBJ1-1
TGTGCCAGCAGTCAGGGGGAAAGTATCGAAGCTTTCTTT
CASSQGESIEAFF
>TRBV4-1|-|few|TRBJ1-4
TGCGCCAGCAGCCAAGAAGTGGGACGTAATGAAAAACTGTTTTTT
CASSQEVGRNEKLFF
>TRBV18|-|-|TRBJ2-5
TGTGCCAGCTCACCACTCGGAACTAGCCGGGGCCAAGAGACCCAGTACTTC
CASSPLGTSRGQETQYF
>TRBV12-3/TRBV12-4|TRBD2|many|TRBJ2-1
TGTGCCAGCAGTCCCTACGCGGGGGGAGAGATCAATGAGCAGTTCTTC
CASSPYAGGEINEQFF
>TRBV28|-|-|TRBJ1-3
TGTGCCAGCAGTCCGGGACATCTCTCTGGAAACACCATATATTTT
CASSPGHLSGNTIYF
>TRBV10-3|-|few|TRBJ2-5
TGTGCCATCAGCACCGGGACCATAGAGACCCAGTACTTC
CAISTGTIETQYF
>TRBV7-3|TRBD2|many|TRBJ2-4
TGTGCCAGCAGCGCGGGGGGGACGGAGAACATTCAGTACTTC
CASSAGGTENIQYF
>TRBV6-8|-|-|TRBJ2-1
TGTGCCAGCAGTTACATGCAGTCGCCCGGGAATGAGCAGTTCTTC
CASSYMQSPGNEQFF
>TRBV2|-|-|TRBJ2-2
TGTGCCAGCAGTGAAGCGCTTCCGGCTGGGGAGCTGTTTTTT
CASSEALPAGELFF
>TRBV28|-|-|TRBJ2-5
TGTGCCAGCAGATACAGTGGGGGACGTACGGAGACCCAGTACTTC
CASRYSGGRTETQYF
>TRBV14|TRBD1|-|TRBJ1-2
TGTGCCAGCAGCCAATTTACAGGGGGATATGGCTACACCTTC
CASSQFTGGYGYTF
>TRBV2|-|-|TRBJ2-1
TGTGCCAGCAGTGAAGTGGGGGGGACACACCATTACAATGAGCAGTTCTTC
CASSEVGGTHHYNEQFF
>TRBV28|-|-|TRBJ1-5
TGTGCCAGCAGTTATCCCGAGCGGCCCCAGCATTTT
CASSYPERPQHF
>TRBV20-1|-|-|TRBJ1-4
TGCAGTGCTACCCGGGACAACGGTAATGAAAAACTGTTTTTT
CSATRDNGNEKLFF
>TRBV7-2|-|many|TRBJ2-3
TGTGCCAGCGGGCGCGACGCGGGGCTAACAGATACGCAGTATTTT
CASGRDAGLTDTQYF
>TRBV20-1|-|few|TRBJ1-1
TGCAGTGCTAGGTCGGCGCAGGATTACACTGAAGCTTTCTTT
CSARSAQDYTEAFF
>TRBV10-3|-|-|TRBJ1-5
TGTGCCATCTCGGAAACGGCTAGCCAGCCCCAGCATTTT
CAISETASQPQHF
>TRBV7-2|-|few|TRBJ2-6
TGTGCCAGCAGCTTAGTTCCAACGGGGACAAGCTCTGGGGCCAACGTCCTGACTTTC
CASSLVPTGTSSGANVLTF
>TRBV7-2|-|many|TRBJ1-1
TGTGCCAGCAGCTTAGTGGCTACAGGGACCGTGAACACTGAAGCTTTCTTT
CASSLVATGTVNTEAFF
>TRBV11-1|-|many|TRBJ1-1
TGTGCCAGCAGCTTAGGAGGCAGAGTTACTGAAGCTTTCTTT
CASSLGGRVTEAFF
>TRBV5-6|TRBD1|many|TRBJ2-1
TGTGCCAGCAGCCTTGAAGACCTCCCGGGACAGGCGGCCGAGCCCTACAATGAGCAGTTCTTC
CASSLEDLPGQAAEPYNEQFF
>TRBV19|TRBD1|-|TRBJ2-7
TGTGCCAGTAGTGCCGCACAGGGGGCCTACGAGCAGTACTTC
CASSAAQGAYEQYF
>TRBV19|-|many|TRBJ1-2
TGTGCCAGTAGCCCACCGGGACACTTCTCCTATTTCTATGGCTACACCTTC
CASSPPGHFSYFYGYTF
>TRBV7-3|-|-|TRBJ1-1
TGTGCCAGCAGCTTATTGCCGAGGGGCCTGAACACTGAAGCTTTCTTT
CASSLLPRGLNTEAFF
>TRBV27|-|-|TRBJ2-1
TGTGCCAGCAGTCTCTCTGGGGCAGGGCCCCATGTGAAGCAGTTCTTC
CASSLSGAGPHVKQFF
>TRBV20-1|TRBD1|many|TRBJ1-6
TGCAGTGCTAGGAAGGGACAGCATAATTCACCCCTCCACTTT
CSARKGQHNSPLHF
>TRBV11-3|-|few|TRBJ2-1
TGTGCCAGCAGCTCTACCCACGATGAGCAGTTCTTC
CASSSTHDEQFF
>TRBV12-3/TRBV12-4|TRBD2|many|TRBJ2-5
TGTGCCAGCACCAGGCAGGGACTAGCGGGGGAGACCCAGTACTTC
CASTRQGLAGETQYF
>TRBV7-2|TRBD1|-|TRBJ2-7
TGTGCCAGCAGCTTTGGACAGGGCGCATTCTACGAGCAGTACTTC
CASSFGQGAFYEQYF
>TRBV4-1|TRBD2|many|TRBJ2-5
TGCGCCAGCAGCCAGCGAGGGGAGTTCGGACTAGCGGGGAGTCAAGAGACCCAGTACTTC
CASSQRGEFGLAGSQETQYF
>TRBV20-1|-|many|TRBJ2-1
TGCAGTGCTAGGGCTCCAACTAGGGGCAATGAGCAGTTCTTC
CSARAPTRGNEQFF
>TRBV12-3/TRBV12-4|TRBD1|many|TRBJ1-3
TGTGCCAGCAGAACCGGGACAGACGTAAACACCATATATTTT
CASRTGTDVNTIYF
>TRBV9|TRBD2|-|TRBJ2-4
TGTGCCAGCAGCCCAGGTGGGGGGGGTCGAAACATTCAGTACTTC
CASSPGGGGRNIQYF
>TRBV5-5|-|-|TRBJ2-3
TGTGCCAGCAGCCTGGGGGGGGGGCGAGGAACAGATACGCAGTATTTT
CASSLGGGRGTDTQYF
>TRBV15|TRBD1|few|TRBJ1-3
TGTGCCACCAGCTTCCAGGGGGCTAACACCATATATTTT
CATSFQGANTIYF
>TRBV20-1|TRBD1|few|TRBJ2-7
TGCAGTGCTAGAGGGACAGGGGGACTATACGAGCAGTACTTC
CSARGTGGLYEQYF
>TRBV7-2|TRBD2|many|TRBJ2-7
TGTGCCAGCAGCTTACAAGCGGGGGAGTCCTACGAGCAGTACTTC
CASSLQAGESYEQYF
>TRBV7-9|-|many|TRBJ2-2
TGTGCCAGCAGCTTAAAGGGGCCAGGGGAGCTGTTTTTT
CASSLKGPGELFF
>TRBV7-2|TRBD2|many|TRBJ2-7
TGTGCCAGCAGCTTGCCGTCGGGCGGGGCGGGGGGGAACCACGAGCAGTACTTC
CASSLPSGGAGGNHEQYF
>TRBV6-2/TRBV6-3|-|many|TRBJ1-2
TGTGCCAGCAGCTCCGGCGACTATGGCTACACCTTC
CASSSGDYGYTF
>TRBV7-8|-|-|TRBJ2-7
TGTGCCAGCAGTCCCAGCGGGCAAGCCTACGAGCAGTACTTC
CASSPSGQAYEQYF
>TRBV12-3/TRBV12-4|-|many|TRBJ2-3
TGTGCCAGCAGCAAGGACCATAGCACAGATACGCAGTATTTT
CASSKDHSTDTQYF
>TRBV7-2|TRBD2|-|TRBJ2-1
TGTGCCAGCAGCTTAGAGGTGCGGGGGTCCTACAATGAGCAGTTCTTC
CASSLEVRGSYNEQFF
>TRBV20-1|-|-|TRBJ1-2
TGCAGTGCTATCAGTGGACAGTTAAGCTATGGCTACACCTTC
CSAISGQLSYGYTF
>TRBV27|-|few|TRBJ1-2
TGTGCCAGCAGTTATGGACAGCACTATGGCTACACCTTC
CASSYGQHYGYTF
>TRBV6-6|-|-|TRBJ1-3
TGTGCCAGCAGGAAAGACAGCTCTGGAAACACCATATATTTT
CASRKDSSGNTIYF
>TRBV5-1|-|few|TRBJ2-3
TGCGCCAGCAGCTTAGATCCGACAGCCGATACGCAGTATTTT
CASSLDPTADTQYF
>TRBV29-1|TRBD1|-|TRBJ1-1
TGCAGCGTTGAAAGCGACAGGGCGAACACTGAAGCTTTCTTT
CSVESDRANTEAFF
>TRBV5-1|-|-|TRBJ1-1
TGCGCCAGCAGCCCCTCGGCCATGAACACTGAAGCTTTCTTT
CASSPSAMNTEAFF
>TRBV19|TRBD2|-|TRBJ2-5
TGTGCCAGTAGTATGGGACTAGCGGGGGCCATGGAGGAGACCCAGTACTTC
CASSMGLAGAMEETQYF
>TRBV7-9|-|many|TRBJ2-5
TGTGCCAGCAGCTTGATTCCGGCGGCCAAAGAGACCCAGTACTTC
CASSLIPAAKETQYF